This T cell receptor beta chain was profiled in a study of control samples from healthy donors and cancer patients. This CDR3 is built from 19 residues. V lost 4 bases and J lost 2, with 23 bases in between. CDR1 ENHRY and CDR2 SYGVKD come from the germline V gene. Repertoires were generated with immunoSEQ multiplex PCR, while TCRdb's copy carries only in-frame clones and drops some. The repertoire has 100,000 to 150,000 clones, more than 85% of them found once; the top ten carry roughly 7.8%. This clonotype was obtained from a man younger than 35 in good health. The rearrangement joins TRBV10-3 to TRBJ1-4; a weak D match, TRBD1 (5 bases). The sample consisted of blood. The CDR3 bases are TGTGCCATCAGTGCCATAGGGGAGGGGCCCCCCGGCACTAATGAAAAACTGTTTTTT. Translation: CAISAIGEGPPGTNEKLFF.